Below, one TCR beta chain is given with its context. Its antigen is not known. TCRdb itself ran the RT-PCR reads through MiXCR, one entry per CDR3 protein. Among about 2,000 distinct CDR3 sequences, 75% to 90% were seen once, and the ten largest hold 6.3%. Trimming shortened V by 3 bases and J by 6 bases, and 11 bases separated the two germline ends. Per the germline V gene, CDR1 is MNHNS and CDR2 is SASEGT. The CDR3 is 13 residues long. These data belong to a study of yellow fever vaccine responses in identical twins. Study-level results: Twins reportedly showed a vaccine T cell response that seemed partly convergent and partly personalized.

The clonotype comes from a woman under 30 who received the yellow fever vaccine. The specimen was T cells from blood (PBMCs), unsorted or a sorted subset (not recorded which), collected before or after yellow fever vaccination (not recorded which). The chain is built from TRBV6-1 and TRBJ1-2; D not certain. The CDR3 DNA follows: TGTGCCAGCAGTGATGGGCAGTCAGATGGCTACACCTTC. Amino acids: CASSDGQSDGYTF.